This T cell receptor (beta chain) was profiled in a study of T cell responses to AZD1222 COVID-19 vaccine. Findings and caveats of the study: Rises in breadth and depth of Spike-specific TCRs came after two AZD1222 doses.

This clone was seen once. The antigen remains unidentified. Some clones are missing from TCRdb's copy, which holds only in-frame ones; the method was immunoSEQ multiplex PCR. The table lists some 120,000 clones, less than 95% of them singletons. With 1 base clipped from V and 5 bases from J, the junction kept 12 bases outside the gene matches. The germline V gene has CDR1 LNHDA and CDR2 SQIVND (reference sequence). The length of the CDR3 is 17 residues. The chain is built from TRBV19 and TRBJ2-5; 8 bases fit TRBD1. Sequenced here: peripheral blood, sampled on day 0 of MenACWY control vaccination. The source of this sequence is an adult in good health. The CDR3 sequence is CASSIVGAGGASETQYF. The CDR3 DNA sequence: TGTGCCAGTAGTATAGTGGGGGCAGGGGGCGCGTCGGAGACCCAGTACTTC.